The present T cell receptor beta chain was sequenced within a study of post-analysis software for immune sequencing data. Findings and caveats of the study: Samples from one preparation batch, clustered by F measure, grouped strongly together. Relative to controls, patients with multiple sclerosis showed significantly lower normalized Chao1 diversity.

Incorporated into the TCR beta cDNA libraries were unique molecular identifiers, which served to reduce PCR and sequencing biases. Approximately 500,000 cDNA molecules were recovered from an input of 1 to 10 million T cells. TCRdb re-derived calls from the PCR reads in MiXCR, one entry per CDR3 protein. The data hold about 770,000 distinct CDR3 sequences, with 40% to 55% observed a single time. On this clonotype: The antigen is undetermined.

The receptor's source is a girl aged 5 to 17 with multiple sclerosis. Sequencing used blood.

The CDR3 loop is CSASLGAPYNEQFF. The CDR3 bases are TGCAGTGCTTCCCTCGGCGCGCCATACAATGAGCAGTTCTTC. This chain joins TRBV20-1 and TRBJ2-1; D is unresolved. Trimming left V 5 bases short and J 4 bases short, with 15 bases between. CDR1 and CDR2 from the germline V gene are DFQATT and SNEGSKA (reference sequence). The CDR3 extends over 14 amino acids.